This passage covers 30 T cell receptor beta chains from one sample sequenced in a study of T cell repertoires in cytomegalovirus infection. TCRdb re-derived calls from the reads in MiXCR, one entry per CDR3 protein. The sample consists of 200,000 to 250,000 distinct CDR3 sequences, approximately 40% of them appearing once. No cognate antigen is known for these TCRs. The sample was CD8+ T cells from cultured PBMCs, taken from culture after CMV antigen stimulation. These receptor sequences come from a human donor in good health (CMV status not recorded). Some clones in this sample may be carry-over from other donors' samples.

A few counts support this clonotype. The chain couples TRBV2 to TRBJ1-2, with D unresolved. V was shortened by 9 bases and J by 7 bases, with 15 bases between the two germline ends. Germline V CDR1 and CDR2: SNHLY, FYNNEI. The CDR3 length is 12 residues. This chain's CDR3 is CARSRSPGGYTF. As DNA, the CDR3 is TGTGCCAGATCCCGCTCCCCCGGTGGCTACACCTTC.

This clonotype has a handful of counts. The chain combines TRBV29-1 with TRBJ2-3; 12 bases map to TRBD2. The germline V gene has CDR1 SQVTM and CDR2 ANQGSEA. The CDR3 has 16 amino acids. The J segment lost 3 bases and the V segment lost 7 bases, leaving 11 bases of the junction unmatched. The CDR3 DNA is TGCAGCGCGTACGGACTAGCGGGAAGGGGAACAGATACGCAGTATTTT. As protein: CSAYGLAGRGTDTQYF.

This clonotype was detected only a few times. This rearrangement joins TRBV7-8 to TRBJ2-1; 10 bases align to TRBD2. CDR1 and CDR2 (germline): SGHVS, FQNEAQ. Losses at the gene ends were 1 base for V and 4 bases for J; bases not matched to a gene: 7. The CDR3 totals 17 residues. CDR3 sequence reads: CASSLVIAGGLYNEQFF. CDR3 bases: TGTGCCAGCAGCTTAGTCATAGCGGGGGGCCTTTACAATGAGCAGTTCTTC.

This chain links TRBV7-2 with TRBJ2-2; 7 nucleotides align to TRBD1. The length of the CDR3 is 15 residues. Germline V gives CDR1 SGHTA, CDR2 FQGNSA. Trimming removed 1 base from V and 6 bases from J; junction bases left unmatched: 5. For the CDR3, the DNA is TGTGCCAGCAGCTTAGTGACCGGGACAGCCGGGGAGCTGTTTTTT. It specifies CASSLVTGTAGELFF.

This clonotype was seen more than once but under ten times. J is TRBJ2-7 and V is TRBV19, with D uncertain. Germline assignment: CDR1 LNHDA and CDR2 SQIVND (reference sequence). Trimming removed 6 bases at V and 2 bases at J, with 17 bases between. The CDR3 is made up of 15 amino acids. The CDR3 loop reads CASSITESSPYEQYF. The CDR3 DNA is TGTGCCAGTAGCATAACTGAGAGCAGTCCCTACGAGCAGTACTTC.

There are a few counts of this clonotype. The CDR3 protein is CASSLSPITGQGSGANVLTF. The DNA for the CDR3 is TGTGCCAGCAGTTTATCCCCGATTACGGGACAGGGTAGTGGGGCCAACGTCCTGACTTTC. The chain is built from TRBV27 and TRBJ2-6; 9 nucleotides line up with TRBD1. This CDR3 is 20 amino acids long. CDR1 and CDR2 (germline): MNHEY, SMNVEV (reference sequence). V lost 0 bases and J lost 3; bases outside the gene matches: 12.

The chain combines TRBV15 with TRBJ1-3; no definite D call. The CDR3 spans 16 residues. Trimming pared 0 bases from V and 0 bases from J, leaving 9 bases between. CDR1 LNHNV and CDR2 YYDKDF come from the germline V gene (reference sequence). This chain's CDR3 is CATSRDKASSGNTIYF. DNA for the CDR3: TGTGCCACCAGCAGAGATAAGGCGAGCTCTGGAAACACCATATATTTT. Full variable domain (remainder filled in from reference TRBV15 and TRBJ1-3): DAMVIQNPRYQVTQFGKPVTLSCSQTLNHNVMYWYQQKSSQAPKLLFHYYDKDFNNEADTPDNFQSRRPNTSFCFLDIRSPGLGDTAMYLCATSRDKASSGNTIYFGEGSWLTVV.

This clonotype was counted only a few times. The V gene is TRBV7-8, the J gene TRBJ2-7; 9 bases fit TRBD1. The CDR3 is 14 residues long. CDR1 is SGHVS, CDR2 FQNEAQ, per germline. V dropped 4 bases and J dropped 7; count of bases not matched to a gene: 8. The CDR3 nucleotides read TGTGCCAGCAGCTCCGGGACAGGGTTATTGGAGCAGTACTTC. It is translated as CASSSGTGLLEQYF.

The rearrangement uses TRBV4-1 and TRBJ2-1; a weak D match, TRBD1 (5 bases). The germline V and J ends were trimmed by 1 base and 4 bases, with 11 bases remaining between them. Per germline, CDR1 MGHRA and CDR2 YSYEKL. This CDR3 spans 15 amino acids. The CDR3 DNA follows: TGCGCCAGCAGCCAAGTATCGCAGGGTTACAATGAGCAGTTCTTC. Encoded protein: CASSQVSQGYNEQFF.

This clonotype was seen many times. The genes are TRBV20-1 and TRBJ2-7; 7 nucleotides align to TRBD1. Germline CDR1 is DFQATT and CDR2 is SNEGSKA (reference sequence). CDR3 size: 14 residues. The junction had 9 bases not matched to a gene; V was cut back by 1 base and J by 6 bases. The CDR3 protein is CSARVPGQSFEQYF. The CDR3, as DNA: TGCAGTGCTAGAGTGCCGGGACAGAGTTTCGAGCAGTACTTC.

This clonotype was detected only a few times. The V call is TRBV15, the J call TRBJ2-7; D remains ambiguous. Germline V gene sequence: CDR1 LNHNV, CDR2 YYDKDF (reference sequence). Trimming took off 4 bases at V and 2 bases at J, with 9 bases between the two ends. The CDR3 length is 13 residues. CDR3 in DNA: TGTGCCACCAGCAACCCCCCGCCCTACGAGCAGTACTTC. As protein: CATSNPPPYEQYF.

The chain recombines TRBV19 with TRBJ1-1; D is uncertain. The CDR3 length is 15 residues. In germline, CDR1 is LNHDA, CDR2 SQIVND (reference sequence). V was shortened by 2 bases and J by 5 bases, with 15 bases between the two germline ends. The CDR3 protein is CASSIRRRWETEAFF. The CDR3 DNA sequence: TGTGCCAGTAGTATAAGGAGACGGTGGGAGACTGAAGCTTTCTTT.

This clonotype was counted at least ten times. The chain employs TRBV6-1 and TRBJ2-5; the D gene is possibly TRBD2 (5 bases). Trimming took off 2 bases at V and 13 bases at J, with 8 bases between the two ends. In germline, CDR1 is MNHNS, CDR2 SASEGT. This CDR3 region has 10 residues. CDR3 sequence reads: CASSELAGYF. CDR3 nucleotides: TGTGCCAGCAGTGAATTGGCGGGGTACTTC.

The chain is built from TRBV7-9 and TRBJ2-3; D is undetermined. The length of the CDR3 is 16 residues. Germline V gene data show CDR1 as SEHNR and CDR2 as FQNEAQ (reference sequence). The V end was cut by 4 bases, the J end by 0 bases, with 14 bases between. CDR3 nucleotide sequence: TGTGCCAGCAGCTCCCCCTTGGCTAGTAGCACAGATACGCAGTATTTT. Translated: CASSSPLASSTDTQYF.

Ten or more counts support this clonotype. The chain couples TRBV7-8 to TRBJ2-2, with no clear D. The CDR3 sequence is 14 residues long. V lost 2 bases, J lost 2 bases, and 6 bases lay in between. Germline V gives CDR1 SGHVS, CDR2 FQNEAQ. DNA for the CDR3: TGTGCCAGCAGCTTAAGACATAACACCGGGGAGCTGTTTTTT. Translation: CASSLRHNTGELFF.

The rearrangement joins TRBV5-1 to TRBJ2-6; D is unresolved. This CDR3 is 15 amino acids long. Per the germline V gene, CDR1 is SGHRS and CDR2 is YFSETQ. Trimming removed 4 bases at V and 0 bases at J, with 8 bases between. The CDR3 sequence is CASSPKDSGANVLTF. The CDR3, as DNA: TGCGCCAGCAGCCCCAAGGACTCTGGGGCCAACGTCCTGACTTTC.

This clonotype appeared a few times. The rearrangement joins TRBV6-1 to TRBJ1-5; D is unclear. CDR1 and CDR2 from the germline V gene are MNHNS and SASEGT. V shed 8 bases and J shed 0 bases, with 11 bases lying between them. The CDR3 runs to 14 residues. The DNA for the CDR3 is TGTGCCAGCTCAACATTGAGTAGCAATCAGCCCCAGCATTTT. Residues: CASSTLSSNQPQHF.

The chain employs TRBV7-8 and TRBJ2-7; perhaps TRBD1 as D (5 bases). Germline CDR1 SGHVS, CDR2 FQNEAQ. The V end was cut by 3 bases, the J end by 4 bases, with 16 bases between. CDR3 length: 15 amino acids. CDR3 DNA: TGTGCCAGCAGCTTTTCTGACAGAACATTTTACGAGCAGTACTTC. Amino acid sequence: CASSFSDRTFYEQYF.

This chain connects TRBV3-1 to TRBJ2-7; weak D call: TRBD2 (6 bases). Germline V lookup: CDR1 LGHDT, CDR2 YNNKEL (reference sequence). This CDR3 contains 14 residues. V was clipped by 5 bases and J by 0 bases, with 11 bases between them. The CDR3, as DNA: TGTGCCAGCAGCGGAGGGTGGGGCTCCTACGAGCAGTACTTC. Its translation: CASSGGWGSYEQYF.

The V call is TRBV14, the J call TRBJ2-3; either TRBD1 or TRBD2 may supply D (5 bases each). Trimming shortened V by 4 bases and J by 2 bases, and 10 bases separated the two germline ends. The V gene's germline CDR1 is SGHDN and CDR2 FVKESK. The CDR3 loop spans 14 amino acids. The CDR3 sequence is CASSPRGITDTQYF. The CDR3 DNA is TGTGCCAGCAGCCCGAGGGGTATCACAGATACGCAGTATTTT.

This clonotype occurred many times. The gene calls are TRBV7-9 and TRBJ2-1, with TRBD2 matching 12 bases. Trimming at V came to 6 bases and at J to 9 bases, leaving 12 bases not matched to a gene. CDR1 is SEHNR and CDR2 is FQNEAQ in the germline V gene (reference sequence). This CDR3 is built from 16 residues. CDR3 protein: CASSYPLAGGLFEQFF. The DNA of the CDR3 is TGTGCCAGCAGTTACCCGCTAGCGGGGGGGTTATTTGAGCAGTTCTTC.

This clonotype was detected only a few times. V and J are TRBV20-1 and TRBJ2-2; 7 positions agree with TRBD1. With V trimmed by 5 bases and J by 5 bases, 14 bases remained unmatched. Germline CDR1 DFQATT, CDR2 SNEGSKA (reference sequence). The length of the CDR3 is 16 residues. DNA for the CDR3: TGCAGTGCTGGACCAGGAGCAGGGGGAATAACCGGGGAGCTGTTTTTT. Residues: CSAGPGAGGITGELFF.

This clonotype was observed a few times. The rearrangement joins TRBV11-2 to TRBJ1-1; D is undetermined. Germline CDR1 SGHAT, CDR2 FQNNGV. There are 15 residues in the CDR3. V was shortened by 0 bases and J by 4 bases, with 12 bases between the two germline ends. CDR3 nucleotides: TGTGCCAGCAGCTTAGAGATAGGCCCGCTCACTGAAGCTTTCTTT. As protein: CASSLEIGPLTEAFF.

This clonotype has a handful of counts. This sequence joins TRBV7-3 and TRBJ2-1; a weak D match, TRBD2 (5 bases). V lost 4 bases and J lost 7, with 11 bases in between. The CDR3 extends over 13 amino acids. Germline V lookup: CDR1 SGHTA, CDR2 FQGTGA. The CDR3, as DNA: TGTGCCAGCAGCTCGGACTCAATAAATGAGCAGTTCTTC. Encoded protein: CASSSDSINEQFF. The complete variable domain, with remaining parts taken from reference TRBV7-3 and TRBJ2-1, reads GAGVSQTPSNKVTEKGKYVELRCDPISGHTALYWYRQSLGQGPEFLIYFQGTGAADDSGLPNDRFFAVRPEGSVSTLKIQRTERGDSAVYLCASSSDSINEQFFGPGTRLTVL.

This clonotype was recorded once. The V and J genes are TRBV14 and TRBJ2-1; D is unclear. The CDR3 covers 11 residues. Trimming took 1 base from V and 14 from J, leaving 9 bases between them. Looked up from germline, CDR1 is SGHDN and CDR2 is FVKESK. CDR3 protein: CASSQGLEEFF. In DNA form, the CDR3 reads TGTGCCAGCAGCCAAGGTCTAGAGGAGTTCTTC.

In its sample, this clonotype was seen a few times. The CDR3 DNA reads as TGTGCCAGCAGCTCAGTAGGACCCCAAGAGACCCAGTACTTC. Protein product: CASSSVGPQETQYF. The V call is TRBV7-9, the J call TRBJ2-5; D is ambiguous. V shed 4 bases and J shed 1 base, with 10 bases lying between them. CDR3 length: 14 residues. CDR1 and CDR2 from the germline V gene are SEHNR and FQNEAQ (reference sequence).

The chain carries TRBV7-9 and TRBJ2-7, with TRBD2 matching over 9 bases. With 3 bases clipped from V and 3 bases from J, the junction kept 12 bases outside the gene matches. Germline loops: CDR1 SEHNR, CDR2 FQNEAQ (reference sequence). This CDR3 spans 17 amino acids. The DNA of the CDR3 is TGTGCCAGCAGCTTGATGTTTAGCGGGGGAATAAGCTACGAGCAGTACTTC. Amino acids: CASSLMFSGGISYEQYF.

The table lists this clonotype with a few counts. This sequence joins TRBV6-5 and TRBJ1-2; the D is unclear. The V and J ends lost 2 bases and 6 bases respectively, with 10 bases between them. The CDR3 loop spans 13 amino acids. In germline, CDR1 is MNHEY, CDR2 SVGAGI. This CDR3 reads CASSYGRSNGYTF. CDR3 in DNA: TGTGCCAGCAGTTACGGGCGTTCCAATGGCTACACCTTC.

The CDR3 here is CASTESGANTGELFF. As DNA, the CDR3 is TGTGCCAGCACGGAAAGCGGGGCGAACACCGGGGAGCTGTTTTTT. The rearrangement uses TRBV12-3 or TRBV12-4 and TRBJ2-2; TRBD2 matches at 7 bases. CDR3 length: 15 residues. J gave up 0 bases and V 7 bases, and 5 bases lay outside the gene matches.

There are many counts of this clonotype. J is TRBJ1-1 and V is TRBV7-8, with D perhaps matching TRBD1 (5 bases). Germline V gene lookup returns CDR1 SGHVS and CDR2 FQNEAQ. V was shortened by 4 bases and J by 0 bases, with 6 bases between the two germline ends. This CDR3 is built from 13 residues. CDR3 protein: CASSSTVNTEAFF. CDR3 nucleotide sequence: TGTGCCAGCAGCTCGACAGTGAACACTGAAGCTTTCTTT.